The 26 T cell receptor beta chains below all came from one sample that was sequenced in a study of T-cell reconstitution after alpha-beta-depleted transplantation in children. Unique molecular identifiers featured in how the TCRbeta library was prepared. MiXCR, run by TCRdb on the PCR reads, gives a single entry per CDR3 protein. The table shows around 200,000 distinct CDR3 sequences, with about 15% occurring only once. The input for sequencing was PBMCs, mostly from graft donor cells, taken 360 days after TCRalphabeta/CD19-depleted stem cell transplant. Receptor source: a male patient aged 2 to 10 who had a stem cell transplant for acute lymphoblastic leukemia, so the T cells may come from the graft donor.

This clonotype was counted a few times. V gene TRBV2 combines with J gene TRBJ2-7; D might be TRBD1 or TRBD2, each matching 5 bases. The CDR3 length is 15 residues. Germline assignment: CDR1 SNHLY and CDR2 FYNNEI. Trimming cost V 7 bases and J 5 bases, with 21 bases left between them. The CDR3 DNA is TGTGCCAGCATCCCCAGGCGAGGGGTTTTCGACGAGCAGTACTTC. It specifies CASIPRRGVFDEQYF.

V gene TRBV6-1 combines with J gene TRBJ2-3, with 7 nucleotides matching TRBD2. V trimming: 5 bases; J trimming: 0 bases; junction bases outside the gene matches: 5. CDR3 length: 15 residues. Germline-derived CDR1 and CDR2 are MNHNS and SASEGT. The DNA for the CDR3 is TGTGCCAGCAGTCAGCTACTAGCGAGCACAGATACGCAGTATTTT. Translation: CASSQLLASTDTQYF.

This clonotype was observed a handful of times. This rearrangement joins TRBV12-3 or TRBV12-4 to TRBJ1-2; unclear D gene. CDR3 length: 13 amino acids. V lost 2 bases, J lost 6 bases, and 10 bases lay in between. For the CDR3, the DNA is TGTGCCAGCAGTTTAATCGGGCGGGATGGCTACACCTTC. Its protein is CASSLIGRDGYTF.

J is TRBJ2-5 and V is TRBV7-8, with a possible D match to TRBD2 (6 bases). Germline CDR1 SGHVS, CDR2 FQNEAQ. The CDR3 totals 15 residues. Between the trimmed V and J ends, which lost 4 bases and 2 bases, there was a span of 14 bases. The CDR3 DNA reads TGTGCCAGCAGCTGGCGGGGTGGCGGGCAAGAGACCCAGTACTTC. This codes for CASSWRGGGQETQYF.

V usage is TRBV6-1 and J usage is TRBJ1-1, with D tentatively TRBD1 (6 bases). Trimming removed 6 bases from V and 1 base from J, with 12 bases in between. CDR3 length: 14 amino acids. The V gene's germline CDR1 is MNHNS and CDR2 SASEGT. The CDR3 nucleotides are TGTGCCAGCAGACTCCTGGACAGGAACACTGAAGCTTTCTTT. This translates into CASRLLDRNTEAFF.

This clonotype has more than one count but fewer than ten. V gene TRBV11-1 combines with J gene TRBJ2-3; D might be TRBD1 or TRBD2, each matching 7 bases. This CDR3 comprises 18 residues. V was shortened by 5 bases and J by 3 bases, with 24 bases between the two germline ends. In germline, CDR1 is SGHAT, CDR2 FQDESV (reference sequence). The CDR3 is CASSHLPSSGGGTDTQYF. Written as DNA, the CDR3 is TGTGCCAGCAGCCATCTACCCTCCTCAGGGGGGGGGACAGATACGCAGTATTTT.

V usage is TRBV20-1 and J usage is TRBJ2-7; 11 bases match TRBD2. Germline assignment: CDR1 DFQATT and CDR2 SNEGSKA (reference sequence). The CDR3 covers 13 residues. V gave up 6 bases and J gave up 3 bases; unmatched junction bases: 4. DNA of the CDR3: TGCAGTGCCAAGGGACTAGCGGACTACGAGCAGTACTTC. This gives the protein CSAKGLADYEQYF.

This clonotype occurred a few times. The V and J genes are TRBV7-2 and TRBJ2-7; 7 bases align to TRBD1. The CDR3 runs to 14 residues. With 5 bases clipped from V and 0 bases from J, the junction kept 4 bases outside the gene matches. Per germline, CDR1 SGHTA and CDR2 FQGNSA. CDR3 DNA: TGTGCCAGCAGCCCGGGACAGTACTCCTACGAGCAGTACTTC. The encoded protein is CASSPGQYSYEQYF.

This clonotype was counted a few times. The rearrangement uses TRBV7-9 and TRBJ1-2; D not certain. The CDR3 loop spans 13 amino acids. The germline CDR1 and CDR2 sequences are SEHNR and FQNEAQ (reference sequence). The V gene lost 0 bases and the J gene lost 5 bases, with 7 bases spanning the gap. Here the CDR3 DNA reads TGTGCCAGCAGCTTAGCGGCGGATTATGGCTACACCTTC. Translated, it gives CASSLAADYGYTF.

V is TRBV5-1 and J is TRBJ1-4; 10 bases match TRBD1. Per the germline V gene, CDR1 is SGHRS and CDR2 is YFSETQ. This CDR3 spans 15 amino acids. V was clipped by 3 bases and J by 8 bases; unmatched bases: 7. For the CDR3, the DNA is TGCGCCAGCAGCTCGACAGGGGGCAGTGAGGAAAAACTGTTTTTT. Translation: CASSSTGGSEEKLFF.

This chain links TRBV10-3 with TRBJ1-1; the match to TRBD1 covers 7 bases. J lost 5 bases, V lost 6 bases, and 12 bases had no gene match. The length of the CDR3 is 15 residues. Germline loops: CDR1 ENHRY, CDR2 SYGVKD. The CDR3 sequence: CAISTTTQGKTEAFF. CDR3 DNA: TGTGCCATCAGCACAACAACACAGGGGAAGACTGAAGCTTTCTTT.

This rearrangement joins TRBV7-2 to TRBJ2-7; D is possibly TRBD2 (5 bases). The CDR3 loop spans 12 amino acids. Germline assignment: CDR1 SGHTA and CDR2 FQGNSA. Between the trimmed V and J ends, which lost 4 bases and 7 bases, there was a span of 11 bases. CDR3 region: CASSWELGEQYF. CDR3 DNA: TGTGCCAGCAGCTGGGAGTTGGGTGAGCAGTACTTC.

This clonotype appeared a few times. This chain connects TRBV2 to TRBJ2-2; 7 bases map to TRBD1. Germline V gene data show CDR1 as SNHLY and CDR2 as FYNNEI. V dropped 8 bases and J dropped 5; count of bases not matched to a gene: 5. The CDR3 contains 13 residues. CDR3 DNA sequence: TGTGCCAGCGGCAGGGGGTCAACCGGGGAGCTGTTTTTT. The encoded protein is CASGRGSTGELFF.

This clonotype was observed a handful of times. The V call is TRBV7-2, the J call TRBJ2-3; 8 bases map to TRBD2. Trimming took 5 bases from V and 4 from J; bases not matched to a gene: 8. Looked up from germline, CDR1 is SGHTA and CDR2 is FQGNSA. The CDR3 has 15 residues. The DNA for the CDR3 is TGTGCCAGCAGCCCCTTCGGGGGGGTGGCAGATACGCAGTATTTT. Translating it yields CASSPFGGVADTQYF.

This clonotype was counted a few times. V usage is TRBV5-1 and J usage is TRBJ2-6; D is unclear. The CDR3 has 16 residues. Germline CDR1 SGHRS, CDR2 YFSETQ. The V gene lost 0 bases and the J gene lost 1 base, with 8 bases spanning the gap. In DNA, the CDR3 is TGCGCCAGCAGCTTGGATCCGTTATCTGGGGCCAACGTCCTGACTTTC. Encoded protein: CASSLDPLSGANVLTF.

V usage is TRBV20-1 and J usage is TRBJ2-2; D is undetermined. The V end lost 2 bases, the J end lost 3 bases, and 13 bases lay between the germline ends. Per the germline V gene, CDR1 is DFQATT and CDR2 is SNEGSKA (reference sequence). The CDR3 runs 15 residues. CDR3 nucleotides: TGCAGTGCTAGAAGTGGGCTTCGCGACACCGGGGAGCTGTTTTTT. The encoded protein is CSARSGLRDTGELFF.

This clonotype was observed a few times. DNA for the CDR3: TGTGCCAGCAGTAGCCAACTAGGGAGCACAGATACGCAGTATTTT. As protein: CASSSQLGSTDTQYF. The chain links TRBV12-3 or TRBV12-4 to TRBJ2-3, with TRBD2 as a possible D gene (5 bases). This CDR3 has 15 amino acids. V dropped 5 bases and J dropped 0 bases, with 12 bases sitting between them.

This rearrangement joins TRBV5-1 to TRBJ2-3; TRBD1 or TRBD2 may be the D gene (5 bases each). CDR1 and CDR2 from the germline V gene are SGHRS and YFSETQ. This CDR3 is built from 14 residues. V lost 2 bases to trimming and J lost 2 bases, with 9 bases between them. CDR3 bases: TGCGCCAGCAGCTTCGGGACGGTCACAGATACGCAGTATTTT. The encoded protein is CASSFGTVTDTQYF.

The rearrangement joins TRBV6-2 or TRBV6-3 to TRBJ2-3, with 11 nucleotides matching TRBD2. Germline assignment: CDR1 MNHEY and CDR2 SVGEGT. The CDR3 loop spans 20 amino acids. J lost 0 bases, V lost 0 bases, and 11 bases had no gene match. In DNA form, the CDR3 reads TGTGCCAGCAGTTACTCGATGTCTAGCGGGGGGTTCGCTAGCACAGATACGCAGTATTTT. Its translation: CASSYSMSSGGFASTDTQYF.

This clonotype occurred many times. V and J are TRBV5-4 and TRBJ2-1; either TRBD1 or TRBD2 may fit D (6 bases each). From germline, CDR1 is SGHNT and CDR2 YYREEE (reference sequence). This CDR3 is built from 15 residues. V was pared by 0 bases and J by 3 bases, with 10 bases between. The CDR3 loop reads CASSLVGGGYNEQFF. CDR3 bases: TGTGCCAGCAGCTTGGTTGGAGGGGGCTACAATGAGCAGTTCTTC.

This clonotype has more than one count but fewer than ten. The J gene is TRBJ2-2, the V gene TRBV5-1; no definite D call. Germline loops: CDR1 SGHRS, CDR2 YFSETQ. There are 11 residues in the CDR3. V lost 7 bases, J lost 7 bases, and 8 bases lay in between. The CDR3 sequence is CASYDRGELFF. The CDR3 nucleotides are TGCGCCAGCTACGACCGCGGGGAGCTGTTTTTT.

This clonotype has a handful of counts. The rearrangement joins TRBV12-3 or TRBV12-4 to TRBJ1-2; 12 nucleotides align to TRBD1. The CDR3 is 14 amino acids. Germline trimming cut 6 bases from V and 7 bases from J; bases unmatched to any gene: 6. For the CDR3, the DNA is TGTGCCAGCAGCCCGGGACAGGGGGCGGGTGGCTACACCTTC. It codes for CASSPGQGAGGYTF.

This clonotype was counted between two and nine times. The chain recombines TRBV12-3 or TRBV12-4 with TRBJ2-1; weak D call: TRBD2 (5 bases). The CDR3 length is 17 residues. V lost 5 bases and J 1 base, leaving 18 bases between the germline ends. The chain's CDR3 is CASSRLDRGSSYNEQFF. Written as DNA, the CDR3 is TGTGCCAGCAGTCGTCTTGACCGGGGATCGTCCTACAATGAGCAGTTCTTC.

The gene calls are TRBV4-1 and TRBJ1-1; a weak D match, TRBD1 (5 bases). Trimming removed 4 bases at V and 3 bases at J, with 18 bases between. This CDR3 region has 16 residues. Per germline, CDR1 MGHRA and CDR2 YSYEKL. The CDR3 loop reads CASSRPRVKGDTEAFF. In DNA form, the CDR3 reads TGCGCCAGCAGCCGGCCCAGGGTAAAAGGGGACACTGAAGCTTTCTTT.

The genes are TRBV25-1 and TRBJ2-1; perhaps TRBD1 as D (5 bases). Deletions cut 0 bases from V and 0 bases from J, with 12 bases between. The germline gives CDR1 MGHDK, CDR2 SYGVNS. The CDR3 totals 17 residues. In DNA form, the CDR3 reads TGTGCCAGCAGTGAATATATTGGGGCTATCTCCTACAATGAGCAGTTCTTC. The encoded protein is CASSEYIGAISYNEQFF. The variable domain in full, completed from reference TRBV25-1 and TRBJ2-1, reads EADIYQTPRYLVIGTGKKITLECSQTMGHDKMYWYQQDPGMELHLIHYSYGVNSTEKGDLSSESTVSRIRTEHFPLTLESARPSHTSQYLCASSEYIGAISYNEQFFGPGTRLTVL.

V is TRBV4-2 and J is TRBJ2-1, with TRBD2 matching 12 bases. V lost 5 bases and J lost 9; bases outside the gene matches: 8. There are 15 residues in the CDR3. Germline lookup yields CDR1 LGHNA and CDR2 YNFKEQ. The CDR3 is CASSFLAGGLGEQFF. The CDR3 coding sequence is TGTGCCAGCAGCTTTCTAGCGGGGGGGCTTGGTGAGCAGTTCTTC.